This T cell receptor (beta chain) originates from a study of cytomegalovirus exposure and HLA in healthy donors (TCRdb year 2017). Looking at the study overall: In an earlier analysis of 587 of the donors, roughly 300 Gb of sequence data and 117 million unique TCR beta sequences from about 179 million T cells were reported. On average, about 240,000 unique TCR beta nucleotide sequences were sequenced per donor among some 430 genotyped donors of the cohort, with around 19% of those sequences being non-productive. Donor age, sex, ethnicity and CMV serostatus were compiled together with the repertoire data. Genome-wide SNP genotypes for about 60% of the roughly 700 donors were used in a later genetic analysis, which treated that subset as a discovery cohort. All discovery cohort repertoires had been generated using a single sequencing platform. In an earlier analysis of a few hundred of the donors, high-throughput TCR beta sequencing was used to judge whether each TCR beta V gene segment behaved as functional or pseudogenic. The number of donors typed differed by locus, with roughly 620-640 for A, B, C, DRB1 and DQB1, around 520 for DQA1, nearly 610 for DPA1, and around 450 for DPB1. Approximately 300 gigabases of sequencing data and 91 million or so unique TCR sequences made up an early release that covered around 640 HLA-typed donors. To predict cytomegalovirus infection status, the study combined high-throughput TCR immunosequencing, statistical association of individual TCRs with disease status, and machine learning. The genetic ancestry cluster associated with self-reported Caucasian donors included 80% to 90% of the roughly 400 genotyped donors. A handful of DR-DQ haplotypes were handled as single units for association and clustering because linkage in the cohort was strong. Rather than drawing on any new phenotypic data, the later analysis identified candidate immune exposures from TCR beta sequences and the way those sequences occurred across donors. Using immunosequencing, the study profiled T cell repertoires from roughly 650 subjects and related those repertoires to cytomegalovirus serostatus. Class I and class II HLA loci were covered by the typing at four-digit resolution. In addition to the first cohort of 666 subjects, a separate validation cohort of 130 or so different subjects was used. In a later analysis, previously published TCR beta repertoires from about 670 donors were re-analyzed and high-resolution HLA genotyping was added so that TCR occurrence patterns could be studied. The study aimed to test whether cataloging public T cell receptors could reveal signatures of past pathogen exposure.

With regard to this clone: The antigen it binds to is not known. No base qualities exist here, and no much larger clone lies one base off it.

Trimming at the junction amounts to 4 bases on V and 7 bases on J, and the germline ends lie 20 bases apart. From its cysteine to its phenylalanine, the CDR3 spans 15 amino acids. Only the CDR3 DNA stays, 45 bases, in frame from base 1. The germline V gene sets CDR1 to SGHDT and CDR2 to YYEEEE. Receptor libraries were prepared by the immunoSEQ multiplex PCR assay. A mixture of 60 forward primers for TCR Vbeta segments and 13 reverse primers for TCR Jbeta segments was used in the multiplex PCR. The CDR3 region of rearranged TCR beta genes was amplified from genomic DNA by a multiplex PCR assay. On the Illumina HiSeq System, the amplified TCR beta libraries were sequenced as 87-base-pair reads. Regarding the original processing steps: A later analysis tallied roughly 78 million unique TCR beta chains across the 700 or so repertoires, and roughly 11 million of those chains were shared by two or more donors. Raw reads were error-corrected and collapsed into unique sequences by a nearest-neighbor algorithm in which closely related sequences were merged to remove PCR and sequencing errors. V, D and J gene segments were assigned by aligning CDR3 sequences to IMGT reference sequences. For a sequence to be retained, a match of at least six nucleotides to both a V gene segment and a J gene segment was required. Rearrangements were classified as productive when the CDR3 lacked stop codons and remained in frame with V and J, and all other rearrangements were classified as non-productive. CDR3 was defined by IMGT convention, running from the second conserved V-encoded cysteine to the conserved J-encoded phenylalanine. Sequences without an unambiguous match to a single V gene segment were excluded from the earlier analysis of over 500 of the donors. An earlier analysis of fewer than 650 of the donors classified V segments as functional when productive rearrangements were above 56.7% and as segregating when the standard deviation between donors was above 5%. A statistical classification framework was built for diagnosing cytomegalovirus status from the catalog of TCR beta chain sequences. In a later analysis, TCR nucleotide sequences were compared against IMGT/GENE-DB human TR gene sequences so that V and J genes could be assigned. The TCRdist pipeline was used in a later analysis to assign CDR3 sequences and most-parsimonious VDJ recombination scenarios. In a later analysis, each TCR beta chain was defined by its CDR3 amino acid sequence together with its V-gene family, and reads lacking a unique V-gene family were excluded. To address suspected cross-contamination and a sequencing artifact, a later analysis removed a few hundred highly shared, low-generation-probability nucleotide sequences. A later analysis calculated a clonal expansion index for each public chain from normalized within-repertoire ranks of inferred template counts. Generation probabilities in a later analysis came from a VDJ recombination model fitted to out-of-frame rearrangements, and those results were checked against IGoR. A later analysis scored TCR-TCR, TCR-HLA and TCR-CMV co-occurrence with hypergeometric tests, applying a repertoire-size bias correction to TCR pairs. False discovery rates were estimated in a later analysis by permuting HLA or CMV assignments 20 times. A later analysis grouped co-occurring TCRs with DBSCAN, adding TCRdist sequence similarity when clustering within HLA-allele-positive subsets. For co-occurrence clustering, repertoires with fewer than 30,000 or more than 120,000 public chains were excluded, along with roughly five repertoires with anomalous nucleotide sharing. Entries here come from immuneACCESS through TCRdb and include only in-frame sequences with V and J called. Some clones fail to appear in such tables; in the studies checked, an unresolved V gene covers under half of the shortfall, and the cause of the remainder is unknown. The V and J calls and clone size are taken from that table; D and trimming were inferred from the DNA. The sample includes over 30,000 clones, with 75% to 85% observed a single time. Roughly 6% of the sample is taken by the ten largest.

On the study overall, not on this receptor specifically: An association between a missense DCLRE1C variant and V-gene and J-gene trimming of TCR beta chains was found in a later genetic analysis and replicated in an independent cohort. The sequencing pipeline was judged likely to have produced a cluster of highly shared sequence variants as a technical artifact. The only immune exposure information available for the cohort was CMV serostatus. In a later analysis, the rate of TCR association differed among HLA loci, with DRB1 alleles having the most associated TCRs and HLA-C alleles having the fewest. The authors suggested that the approach could potentially be extended to other disease states and immunological phenotypes. Compared with the roughly 600-donor mean, donors in an Asian-associated ancestry cluster had fewer N-insertions in productive TCRs, according to a later genetic analysis. Because HLA typing was missing for some donors at each locus, association tests included only the typed subset. In a later analysis, several top co-occurrence clusters were reported to appear linked to parvovirus B19, influenza, CMV and Epstein-Barr virus. When HLA alleles, especially DR and DQ, strongly co-occurred, TCR associations were difficult to assign to individual alleles. Correlated functional status among segregating V segments might be attributable to linkage disequilibrium, but an unknown experimental factor could not be ruled out. A total of fewer than 200 TCR beta chains were listed by the study as associated with cytomegalovirus. An earlier analysis of around 540 of the donors showed that most TCR beta V segments appeared in productive rearrangements either about 87% or about 30% of the time, which broadly matched IMGT annotations. Because the 87-base-pair reads could not distinguish some IMGT-functional V segments, including TRBV6-2 and TRBV6-3, those segments were excluded. A few of the identified cytomegalovirus-associated TCR beta chains were confirmed in vitro to be specific for cytomegalovirus antigens. Sequencing depth was assumed to be roughly uniform across donors in the presence/absence analyses, though that assumption may not hold. The classifier was reported to diagnose cytomegalovirus status with high specificity and sensitivity in both the original and validation cohorts. A later analysis found that most CMV-associated TCR beta chains appeared HLA-restricted, with HLA associations seemingly driven largely by CMV exposure. While some public TCRs were present in many individuals, most TCR sequences turned up only very rarely across donors. Compared with equally common non-associated chains, HLA-associated TCR beta chains in a later analysis were more clonally expanded and had lower generation probabilities. A further reported finding was that TCR beta sequences accurately predicted the HLA-A and HLA-B alleles for most subjects in the first cohort. In a later analysis, around 15,000 TCR beta sequences were associated with specific HLA alleles at a false discovery rate of 0.05. This cohort had only TCR beta chains sequenced, and the lack of alpha or paired-chain data limited which features could be detected. Because counts were too low, under 20 rarely observed V segments, including chromosome 9 orphons, were left out of the earlier analysis of a few hundred of the donors.

In total, more than 500 healthy bone marrow donors made up the cohort. At the time of sampling, every cohort member was nominally healthy, though immune exposures that went unrecorded were likely present. The donor was CMV seronegative and was included in the group of around 320 seronegative cohort members. Every donor gave a peripheral blood sample, and the peripheral blood mononuclear cells from that sample were used for TCR beta sequencing. Genomic DNA was extracted from the blood cell samples with the Qiagen DNeasy Blood Extraction Kit. The clonotype was recovered from a male donor in good health and CMV-seronegative. The sample comprised PBMCs. The chain was built from TRBV5-6 and TRBJ1-2; a confident D gene designation cannot be given. In nucleotides, the sequence is TGTGCCAGCAGCCTGGAGTCATCGGGAGCCACTGGCTACACCTTC. Translation gives CASSLESSGATGYTF.